The rows below give T cell receptor beta chains drawn from one sample of a study of TIL therapy for anti-PD-1-resistant metastatic lung cancer. The repertoire was sequenced with immunoSEQ multiplex PCR; TCRdb's copy has only in-frame clones and lacks some. The sample yields 16,000 or so clones, 70% to 80% seen once. This material consisted of blood, taken at baseline. Receptor source: a person between 25 and 79 years old with non-small cell lung cancer. Each CDR3 is given with its conserved first and last residue. A D gene is named only where the DNA matches it firmly. Size values are once, few and many counts, or a class for expanded clones, and some rows have none.

TGTGCCAGCAGACCAGGGGGCGCGAGGAACACCATATATTTT	CASRPGGARNTIYF	TRBJ1-3	TRBD1	TRBV14	.
TGTGCCAGCAGCGCCCGGACAGGTGGAGATCAGCCCCAGCATTTT	CASSARTGGDQPQHF	TRBJ1-5	TRBD1	TRBV7-6	.
TGTGCCAGTAGTATATCTGGTGGCTACACCTTC	CASSISGGYTF	TRBJ1-2	.	TRBV19	.
TGTGCCACCAGCAGAGATGCTGGAGGGGGATTTGGCTATGGCTACACCTTC	CATSRDAGGGFGYGYTF	TRBJ1-2	.	TRBV15	few
TGCAGCGTTGGCCCGGACAGCCGACTCGGCGGCTATGGCTACACCTTC	CSVGPDSRLGGYGYTF	TRBJ1-2	.	TRBV29-1	.
TGTGCCTGGAGCCCCGGACAGGGGTACAATGAGCAGTTCTTC	CAWSPGQGYNEQFF	TRBJ2-1	TRBD1	TRBV30	.
TGTGCCAGCAGCGGTGGAGGGCTGGGTCAGCCCCAGCATTTT	CASSGGGLGQPQHF	TRBJ1-5	.	TRBV9	.
TGTGCTAGTGGTTCCAACAGGGGGCTTACTCTCAATGAGCAGTTCTTC	CASGSNRGLTLNEQFF	TRBJ2-1	TRBD1	TRBV12-5	.
TGTGCCAGCAGCGTAGGGGTAAATGGCAATCAGCCCCAGCATTTT	CASSVGVNGNQPQHF	TRBJ1-5	.	TRBV9	.
TGCGCCAGCAGCAGTGGGGATGGGGAGAGGTCACCCCTCCACTTT	CASSSGDGERSPLHF	TRBJ1-6	.	TRBV5-1	.
TGCGCCAGCAGTGAGGCAGGCCCTCTCGGCGAGACCCAGTACTTC	CASSEAGPLGETQYF	TRBJ2-5	.	TRBV10-2	.
TGTGCCAGCAGCTTCGGACAGGAGCAGTTCTTC	CASSFGQEQFF	TRBJ2-1	.	TRBV7-9	.
TGTGCCTGGAGTGTCTTCAGCAGCGAGCAGTACTTC	CAWSVFSSEQYF	TRBJ2-7	.	TRBV30	.
TGTGCCAGCAGCTCCCAAATTGGGCGGGGGGTCACAGATACGCAGTATTTT	CASSSQIGRGVTDTQYF	TRBJ2-3	TRBD2	TRBV11-1	.
TGTGCCCCCTACCATAGCGGGGGGCCGGGGGAGACCCAGTACTTC	CAPYHSGGPGETQYF	TRBJ2-5	TRBD2	TRBV7-6	.
TGTGCCAGCAGTGCCCGGGGGGACACTGAAGCTTTCTTT	CASSARGDTEAFF	TRBJ1-1	.	TRBV9	medium-sized
TGTGCCAGCAGCTTAGCCGCAGGAAACTACGAGCAGTACTTC	CASSLAAGNYEQYF	TRBJ2-7	.	TRBV7-2	.
TGTGCCAGCAGTTATGGCTACAGGGATCAGCCCCAGCATTTT	CASSYGYRDQPQHF	TRBJ1-5	.	TRBV27	once
TGTGCCACCAGCAGCCGACAGCTGAACACTGAAGCTTTCTTT	CATSSRQLNTEAFF	TRBJ1-1	.	TRBV15	.
TGTGCCAGCAGCAAAGGGGGCAAGATCTCCCCTTTTCCCCAGCATTTT	CASSKGGKISPFPQHF	TRBJ1-5	.	TRBV21-1	.
TGTGCCACTCAAACAGGGGGGAGCGAGCAGTACTTC	CATQTGGSEQYF	TRBJ2-7	TRBD1	TRBV6-5	.
TGTGCCAGCAGCTTGCAGGGGATGGAGAACATTCAGTACTTC	CASSLQGMENIQYF	TRBJ2-4	.	TRBV5-8	.
TGTGCCAGCAGTATTTCCCCTTGGGGCCGTACGAACACTGAAGCTTTCTTT	CASSISPWGRTNTEAFF	TRBJ1-1	.	TRBV28	.
TGTGCCAGCAGCCTGGGGACAGGCTATGGCTACACCTTC	CASSLGTGYGYTF	TRBJ1-2	TRBD1	TRBV6-6	.
TGTGCCAGCAGCTTAGGGGGACAGGTTAGCAATCAGCCCCAGCATTTT	CASSLGGQVSNQPQHF	TRBJ1-5	TRBD1	TRBV7-2	.
TGCAGCGTTGCGGGACAGGGGTCTGGAGCTTTCTTT	CSVAGQGSGAFF	TRBJ1-1	TRBD1	TRBV29-1	.
TGTGCCAGCAGCCAAAAATTCGGACTAGCGGGGGGCACAGATACGCAGTATTTT	CASSQKFGLAGGTDTQYF	TRBJ2-3	TRBD2	TRBV14	.
TGCGCCAGCAGCTTGGGACGGATCAGCTCCTATAATTCACCCCTCCACTTT	CASSLGRISSYNSPLHF	TRBJ1-6	.	TRBV5-1	.
TGTGCCAGCAGCGTCCAAGGATCACCCCTCCACTTT	CASSVQGSPLHF	TRBJ1-6	.	TRBV9	.
TGCGCCAGCAGCAGGGGTCAGGGGTCTAATGAAAAACTGTTTTTT	CASSRGQGSNEKLFF	TRBJ1-4	.	TRBV5-1	.
TGTGCCAGCAGTTTATATCCAGTATCCATCTATGGCTACACCTTC	CASSLYPVSIYGYTF	TRBJ1-2	.	TRBV28	.
TGTGCCAGCAGCGCCTGGGGGAGCACAGATACGCAGTATTTT	CASSAWGSTDTQYF	TRBJ2-3	.	TRBV11-2	.
TGTGCCAGTAGTTATTCCCGGGAGGGCGATTCACCCCTCCACTTT	CASSYSREGDSPLHF	TRBJ1-6	.	TRBV19	few
TGTGCCAGCAGCTCGGGACGCACGAACACCGGGGAGCTGTTTTTT	CASSSGRTNTGELFF	TRBJ2-2	.	TRBV11-2	.
TGTGCCAGCAGCGTAGACAGACTCTATAATTCACCCCTCCACTTT	CASSVDRLYNSPLHF	TRBJ1-6	.	TRBV5-4	once
TGCGCCAGCAGCCAAAAGGGGCGGGGGGTCCAAGAGACCCAGTACTTC	CASSQKGRGVQETQYF	TRBJ2-5	TRBD2	TRBV4-3	.
TGTGCCAGCAGTTTAATTACGAACACTGAAGCTTTCTTT	CASSLITNTEAFF	TRBJ1-1	.	TRBV6-6	.
TGTGCCTGGAGTGGGTTAGCGGGGATTGGCGGGGAGCTGTTTTTT	CAWSGLAGIGGELFF	TRBJ2-2	TRBD2	TRBV30	.
TGTGCCAGCAGCTTAGAATACGGGGCTCGGTGGCCCCAGCATTTT	CASSLEYGARWPQHF	TRBJ1-5	.	TRBV7-2	few
TGTGCCACCAGCACTCTTATGAGCTCCTACGAGCAGTACTTC	CATSTLMSSYEQYF	TRBJ2-7	.	TRBV15	few
TGTGCCAGCAGCACTCCCTGCGACAGCCTCTACACCTTC	CASSTPCDSLYTF	TRBJ1-2	.	TRBV21-1	.
TGTGCCAGCAGTTCAGAATCCCTCTACACCTTC	CASSSESLYTF	TRBJ1-2	.	TRBV2	.
TGTGCCAGCAGCTTAGCCCGGAATGAAAAACTGTTTTTT	CASSLARNEKLFF	TRBJ1-4	.	TRBV7-8	once
TGTGCCAGCAGCTTAGTCTCGACAGGGGCTAACTATGGCTACACCTTC	CASSLVSTGANYGYTF	TRBJ1-2	TRBD1	TRBV7-2	.
TGTGCCATCAGTGAGGCCTCTTCAGGGGAGACCCAGTACTTC	CAISEASSGETQYF	TRBJ2-5	.	TRBV10-3	.
TGTGCCAGCAGTTTTACAGGGGAACAGCCCCAGCATTTT	CASSFTGEQPQHF	TRBJ1-5	TRBD1	TRBV6-1	few
TGCGCCAGCAGTCGGAATCAGGCCAGCTCTGGAAACACCATATATTTT	CASSRNQASSGNTIYF	TRBJ1-3	.	TRBV5-1	.
TGCAGCGCCCTTCGAGCTATGGATGAAAAACTGTTTTTT	CSALRAMDEKLFF	TRBJ1-4	.	TRBV29-1	few
TGTGCCGCCCGAGCAGCGGAAAACACAGATACGCAGTATTTT	CAARAAENTDTQYF	TRBJ2-3	.	TRBV10-3	.
TGTGCCATCAGTGGGATTACCACAGATACGCAGTATTTT	CAISGITTDTQYF	TRBJ2-3	.	TRBV10-3	once
TGTGCCAGCAGCTTAGCTGGGGAGGCGAGGACTGAAGCTTTCTTT	CASSLAGEARTEAFF	TRBJ1-1	.	TRBV7-6	medium-sized
TGTGCCAGCAGGGACCAAGAAGCTTTCTTT	CASRDQEAFF	TRBJ1-1	.	TRBV6-1	once
TGTGCCAGCAGCCGACGTCAGGGTGGGAACACTGAAGCTTTCTTT	CASSRRQGGNTEAFF	TRBJ1-1	.	TRBV6-5	.
TGTGCCAGCAGCAAACCGGGTACCGATGCTAACTATGGCTACACCTTC	CASSKPGTDANYGYTF	TRBJ1-2	.	TRBV7-3	.
TGCGCCAGCAGGGAAAGCAGGGACAGCTTCCCGTTTTTT	CASRESRDSFPFF	TRBJ1-4	TRBD1	TRBV5-1	few
TGTGCCAGCAGGGAAAGGAGCTCCTATAATTCACCCCTCCACTTT	CASRERSSYNSPLHF	TRBJ1-6	.	TRBV27	few
TGCGCCAGCAGCCGCGGGGGCCGGGAGACCCAGTACTTC	CASSRGGRETQYF	TRBJ2-5	.	TRBV4-1	.